The present T cell receptor (beta chain) was sequenced within a study of shared clonotypes between healthy human individuals. Study background: Participating donors consisted of two women and a few men aged 18 to 49.

The genomic DNA of each subset was split evenly across several immunoSEQ plates. Using immunoSEQ multiplex PCR, the repertoire was profiled, and TCRdb retains in-frame clones only, with some absent. Of around 450,000 clones in the sample, about four fifths were seen once. CDR1 SGHRS and CDR2 YFSETQ come from the germline V gene. V lost 4 bases to trimming and J lost 4 bases, with 16 bases between them. The CDR3 totals 15 residues. Genomic DNA came from 90 million or so PBMCs in unsorted samples. The sample comprised PBMCs. This clonotype was sampled from a woman aged 40 to 55 in good health. Some clones in this sample may be carry-over from other donors' samples. The chain recombines TRBV5-1 with TRBJ2-3; D is possibly TRBD1 (6 bases). CDR3 protein: CASSSRTDPSDTQYF. DNA of the CDR3: TGCGCCAGCAGCAGCAGGACAGACCCCTCAGATACGCAGTATTTT.